This TCR beta chain was retrieved from a study of blood T cell repertoires in COVID-19. Study overall: Acute and convalescent COVID-19 specimens originated in the United States, Italy and Spain. In each case, the material was cDNA or gDNA derived from T cells, B-cell-depleted T cells, or PBMCs.

CDR1 SNHLY and CDR2 FYNNEI come from the germline V gene. V was clipped by 5 bases and J by 4 bases; unmatched bases: 6. CDR3 length: 15 residues. Clones were read by immunoSEQ multiplex PCR, and TCRdb kept only the in-frame ones, dropping some. This table has 120,000 or so clones, 79% appearing once. This receptor was taken from a man aged 35 to 55 with active or convalescent COVID-19. The sample taken for sequencing was peripheral blood. The chain has TRBV2 and TRBJ2-3; 10 bases align to TRBD2. CDR3 residues: CASSSSGSGADTQYF. CDR3 DNA: TGTGCCAGCAGTTCTAGCGGGAGCGGGGCAGATACGCAGTATTTT.